This T cell receptor beta chain was captured in a study of vaccination effects on CD4 cells after COVID-19. Study-level findings and limits: Clonal contraction was marked in infection- and vaccine-induced clones late after vaccination. From healthy vaccinees, only 1 of 255 vaccine-induced clones also reacted to common cold coronaviruses.

Germline V CDR1 and CDR2: SGHRS, YFSETQ. The CDR3 is 15 residues long. J lost 5 bases, V lost 2 bases, and 9 bases had no gene match. As for this clone: Its antigen remains unknown.

Some clones are missing from TCRdb's copy, which holds only in-frame ones; the method was immunoSEQ multiplex PCR. The table shows tens of thousands of clones, with 55% to 85% occurring only once. Sequencing followed a ViraFEST assay step that expanded antigen-specific CD4+ T cells with viral peptide pools. Isolation of CD4+ T cells took place after nine to ten days of culture. Two doses of BNT162b2 or mRNA-1273 vaccine were administered to participants. This receptor was obtained from a human donor who received a COVID-19 vaccine. This chain links TRBV5-1 with TRBJ2-5; 7 nucleotides match TRBD2. Sequenced here: CD4+ T cells from PBMCs cultured with HCoV-229E spike peptides, sampled after COVID-19 vaccination. The CDR3 here is CASSLTSVSAETQYF. The CDR3, as DNA: TGCGCCAGCAGCTTAACTAGCGTCTCGGCGGAGACCCAGTACTTC.